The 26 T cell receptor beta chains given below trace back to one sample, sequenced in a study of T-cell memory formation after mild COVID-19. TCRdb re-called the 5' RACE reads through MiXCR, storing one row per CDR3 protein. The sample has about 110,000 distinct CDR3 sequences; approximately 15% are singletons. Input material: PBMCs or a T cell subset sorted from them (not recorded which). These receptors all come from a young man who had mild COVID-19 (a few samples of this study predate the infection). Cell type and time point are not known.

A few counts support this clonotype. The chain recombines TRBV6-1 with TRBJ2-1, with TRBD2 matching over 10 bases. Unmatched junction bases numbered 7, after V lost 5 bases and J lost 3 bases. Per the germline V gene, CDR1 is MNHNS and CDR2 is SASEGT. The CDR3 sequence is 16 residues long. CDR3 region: CASSHKTSGDYNEQFF. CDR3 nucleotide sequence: TGTGCCAGCAGTCATAAAACTAGCGGGGACTACAATGAGCAGTTCTTC.

This chain's CDR3 is CASSLISGRQSHQPQHF. The CDR3 DNA follows: TGTGCCAGCAGCTTAATCTCAGGCCGACAGTCCCATCAGCCCCAGCATTTT. This chain links TRBV7-8 with TRBJ1-5; maybe TRBD1 (5 bases). This CDR3 contains 17 residues. CDR1 is SGHVS and CDR2 is FQNEAQ in the germline V gene. V dropped 2 bases and J dropped 5 bases, with 19 bases sitting between them. Drawing the rest from reference TRBV7-8 and TRBJ1-5, the complete variable domain is GAGVSQSPRYKVAKRGQDVALRCDPISGHVSLFWYQQALGQGPEFLTYFQNEAQLDKSGLPSDRFFAERPEGSVSTLKIQRTQQEDSAVYLCASSLISGRQSHQPQHFGDGTRLSIL.

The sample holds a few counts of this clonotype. The CDR3 DNA sequence: TGTGCCAGCAGTTCCGGACGTCTATATAATTCACCCCTCCACTTT. It is translated as CASSSGRLYNSPLHF. The rearrangement links TRBV12-3 or TRBV12-4 to TRBJ1-6, with no clear D. This CDR3 is built from 15 residues. V dropped 4 bases and J dropped 4 bases, with 11 bases sitting between them.

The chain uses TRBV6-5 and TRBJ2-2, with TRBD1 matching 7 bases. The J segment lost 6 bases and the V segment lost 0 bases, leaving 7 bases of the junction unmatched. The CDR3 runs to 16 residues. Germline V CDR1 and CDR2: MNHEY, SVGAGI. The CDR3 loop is CASSYSLQGWPGELFF. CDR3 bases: TGTGCCAGCAGTTACTCGCTACAGGGGTGGCCCGGGGAGCTGTTTTTT.

CDR3 amino acids: CASSRGLAGYEQYF. CDR3 in DNA: TGCGCCAGCAGCCGCGGACTAGCTGGCTACGAGCAGTACTTC. V gene TRBV4-1 combines with J gene TRBJ2-7, with 8 bases lining up with TRBD2. Germline CDR1 MGHRA, CDR2 YSYEKL. V shed 4 bases and J 3 bases; nucleotides not matched to a gene: 5. This CDR3 spans 14 amino acids.

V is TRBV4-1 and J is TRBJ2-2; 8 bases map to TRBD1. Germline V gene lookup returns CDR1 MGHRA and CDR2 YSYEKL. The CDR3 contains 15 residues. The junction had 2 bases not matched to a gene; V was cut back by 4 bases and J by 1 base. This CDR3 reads CASSLGQGNTGELFF. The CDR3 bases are TGCGCCAGCAGCCTCGGACAGGGGAACACCGGGGAGCTGTTTTTT.

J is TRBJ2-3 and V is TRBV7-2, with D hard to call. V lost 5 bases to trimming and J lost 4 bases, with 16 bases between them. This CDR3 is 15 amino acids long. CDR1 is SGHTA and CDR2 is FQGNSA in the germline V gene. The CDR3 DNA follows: TGTGCCAGCAGCCCCGGCCCTGTACTGGCAGATACGCAGTATTTT. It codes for CASSPGPVLADTQYF.

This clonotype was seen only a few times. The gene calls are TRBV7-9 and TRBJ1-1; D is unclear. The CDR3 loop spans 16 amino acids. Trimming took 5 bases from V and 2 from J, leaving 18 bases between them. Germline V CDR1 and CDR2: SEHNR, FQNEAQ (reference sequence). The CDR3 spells CASSPQDHQINTEAFF. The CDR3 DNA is TGTGCCAGCAGCCCTCAGGACCATCAAATTAACACTGAAGCTTTCTTT.

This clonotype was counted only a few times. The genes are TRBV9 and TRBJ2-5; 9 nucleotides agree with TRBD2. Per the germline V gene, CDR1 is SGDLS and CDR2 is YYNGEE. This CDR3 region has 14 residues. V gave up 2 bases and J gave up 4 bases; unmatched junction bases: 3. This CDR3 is CASSVGGGGETQYF. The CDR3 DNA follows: TGTGCCAGCAGCGTTGGCGGGGGGGGAGAGACCCAGTACTTC.

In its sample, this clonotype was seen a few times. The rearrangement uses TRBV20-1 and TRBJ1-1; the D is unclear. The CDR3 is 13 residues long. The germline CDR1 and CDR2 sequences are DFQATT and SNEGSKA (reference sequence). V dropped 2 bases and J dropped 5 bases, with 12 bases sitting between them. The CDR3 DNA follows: TGCAGTGCTAGATGGGGAGGGCCAACTGAAGCTTTCTTT. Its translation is CSARWGGPTEAFF.

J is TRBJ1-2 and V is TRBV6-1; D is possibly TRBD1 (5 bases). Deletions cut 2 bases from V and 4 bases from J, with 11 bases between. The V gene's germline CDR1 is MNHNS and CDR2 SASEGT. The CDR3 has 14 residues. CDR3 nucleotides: TGTGCCAGCAGTGAATGGGGGACGGGCTATGGCTACACCTTC. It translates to CASSEWGTGYGYTF.

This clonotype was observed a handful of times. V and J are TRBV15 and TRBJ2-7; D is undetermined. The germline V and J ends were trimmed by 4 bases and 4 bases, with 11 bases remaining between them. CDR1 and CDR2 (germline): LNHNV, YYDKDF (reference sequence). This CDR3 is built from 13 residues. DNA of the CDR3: TGTGCCACCAGCAAAGGGCGGCAGTACGAGCAGTACGTC. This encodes CATSKGRQYEQYV.

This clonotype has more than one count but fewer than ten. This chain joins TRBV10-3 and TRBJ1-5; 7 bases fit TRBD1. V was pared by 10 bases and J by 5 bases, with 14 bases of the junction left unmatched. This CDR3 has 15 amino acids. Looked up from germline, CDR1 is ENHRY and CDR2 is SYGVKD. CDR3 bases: TGTGCCACCTCCACGCTGACAGGGAGGGATCAGCCCCAGCATTTT. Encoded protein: CATSTLTGRDQPQHF.

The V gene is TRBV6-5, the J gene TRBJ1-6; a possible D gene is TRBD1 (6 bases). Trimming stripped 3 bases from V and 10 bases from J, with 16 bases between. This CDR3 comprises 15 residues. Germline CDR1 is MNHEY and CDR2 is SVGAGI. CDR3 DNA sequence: TGTGCCAGCAGTTATCGGGGGGCAGGCGACTCACCCCTCCACTTT. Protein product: CASSYRGAGDSPLHF.

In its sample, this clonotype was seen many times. CDR3 amino acids: CASSLAAEQYV. CDR3 DNA: TGTGCCAGCAGCTTGGCGGCCGAGCAGTACGTC. This chain joins TRBV7-8 and TRBJ2-7; D is ambiguous. The CDR3 is made up of 11 amino acids. The V and J ends lost 3 bases and 6 bases respectively, with 6 bases between them. CDR1 and CDR2 from the germline V gene are SGHVS and FQNEAQ.

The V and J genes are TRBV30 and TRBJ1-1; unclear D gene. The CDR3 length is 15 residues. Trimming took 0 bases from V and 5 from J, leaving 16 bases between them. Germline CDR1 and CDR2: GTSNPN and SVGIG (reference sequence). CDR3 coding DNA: TGTGCCTGGAGTGTAATGAACGCTTTGGAGACTGAAGCTTTCTTT. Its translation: CAWSVMNALETEAFF.

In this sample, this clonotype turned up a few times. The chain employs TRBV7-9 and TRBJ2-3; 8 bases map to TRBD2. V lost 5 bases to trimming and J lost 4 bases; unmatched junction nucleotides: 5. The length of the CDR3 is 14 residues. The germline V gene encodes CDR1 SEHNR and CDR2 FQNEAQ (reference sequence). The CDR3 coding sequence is TGTGCCAGCAGCCGAAGCGGGGGAGCAGATACGCAGTATTTT. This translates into CASSRSGGADTQYF.

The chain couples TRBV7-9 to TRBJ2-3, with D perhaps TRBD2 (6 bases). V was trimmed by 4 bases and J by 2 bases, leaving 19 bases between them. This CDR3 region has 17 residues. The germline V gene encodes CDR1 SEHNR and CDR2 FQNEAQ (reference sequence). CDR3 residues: CASSSPPGADDTDTQYF. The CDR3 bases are TGTGCCAGCAGCTCCCCCCCGGGAGCGGACGACACAGATACGCAGTATTTT.

The CDR3 DNA sequence: TGTGCCACGGGGCCGACTAGCGGGGGGGCCGGCGAGCAGTTCTTC. Translated: CATGPTSGGAGEQFF. The gene calls are TRBV10-3 and TRBJ2-1; 14 bases agree with TRBD2. Germline V CDR1 and CDR2: ENHRY, SYGVKD. The CDR3 extends over 15 amino acids. V trimming: 10 bases; J trimming: 10 bases; junction bases outside the gene matches: 12.

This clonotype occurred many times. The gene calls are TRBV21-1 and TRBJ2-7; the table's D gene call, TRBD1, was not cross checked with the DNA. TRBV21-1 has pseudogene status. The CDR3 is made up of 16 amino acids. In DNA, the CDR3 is TGTGCCAGCAGCGAAAGGGCTGGACAGAGCTCCTACGAGCAGTACTTC. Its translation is CASSERAGQSSYEQYF.

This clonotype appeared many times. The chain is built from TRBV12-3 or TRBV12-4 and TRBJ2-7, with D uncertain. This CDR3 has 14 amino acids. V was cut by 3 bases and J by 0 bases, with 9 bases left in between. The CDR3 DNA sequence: TGTGCCAGCAGTTTGACTTCCGCCTCCTACGAGCAGTACTTC. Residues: CASSLTSASYEQYF.

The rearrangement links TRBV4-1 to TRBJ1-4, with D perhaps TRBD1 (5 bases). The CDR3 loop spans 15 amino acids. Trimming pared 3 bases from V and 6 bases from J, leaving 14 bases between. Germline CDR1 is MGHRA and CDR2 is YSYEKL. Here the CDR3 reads CASSQIDRGDEKLFF. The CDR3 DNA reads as TGCGCCAGCAGCCAGATAGACCGGGGCGATGAAAAACTGTTTTTT.

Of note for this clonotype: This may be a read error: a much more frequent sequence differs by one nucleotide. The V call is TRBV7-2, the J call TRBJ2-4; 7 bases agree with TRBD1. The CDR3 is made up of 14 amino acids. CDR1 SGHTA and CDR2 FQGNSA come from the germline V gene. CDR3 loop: CASSLAPGGNSQYF. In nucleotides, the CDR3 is TGTGCCAGCAGCTTAGCTCCAGGGGGTAACAGTCAGTACTTC. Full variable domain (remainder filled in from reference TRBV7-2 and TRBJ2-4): GAGVSQSPSNKVTEKGKDVELRCDPISGHTALYWYRQSLGQGLEFLIYFQGNSAPDKSGLPSDRFSAERTGGSVSTLTIQRTQQEDSAVYLCASSLAPGGNSQYFGAGTRLSVL.

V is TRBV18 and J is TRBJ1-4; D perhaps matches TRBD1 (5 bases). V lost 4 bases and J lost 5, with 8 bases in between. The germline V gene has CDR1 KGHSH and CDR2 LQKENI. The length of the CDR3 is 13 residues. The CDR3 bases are TGTGCCAGCTCACTCCGGGGCAATGAAAAACTGTTTTTT. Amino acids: CASSLRGNEKLFF.

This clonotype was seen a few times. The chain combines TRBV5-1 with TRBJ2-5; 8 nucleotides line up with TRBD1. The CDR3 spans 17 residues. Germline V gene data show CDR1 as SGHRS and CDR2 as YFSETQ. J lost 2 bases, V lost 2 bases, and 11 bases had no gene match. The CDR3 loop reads CASSFPGTGVYQETQYF. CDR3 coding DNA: TGCGCCAGCAGCTTTCCCGGGACAGGCGTGTATCAAGAGACCCAGTACTTC.

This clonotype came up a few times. The CDR3 region is CASSSGLTNTGELFF. CDR3 bases: TGTGCCAGCAGTTCGGGACTCACGAACACCGGGGAGCTGTTTTTT. This chain uses TRBV12-3 or TRBV12-4 with TRBJ2-2, with a tentative D call TRBD2 (6 bases). The V end was cut by 4 bases, the J end by 0 bases, with 9 bases between. There are 15 residues in the CDR3.